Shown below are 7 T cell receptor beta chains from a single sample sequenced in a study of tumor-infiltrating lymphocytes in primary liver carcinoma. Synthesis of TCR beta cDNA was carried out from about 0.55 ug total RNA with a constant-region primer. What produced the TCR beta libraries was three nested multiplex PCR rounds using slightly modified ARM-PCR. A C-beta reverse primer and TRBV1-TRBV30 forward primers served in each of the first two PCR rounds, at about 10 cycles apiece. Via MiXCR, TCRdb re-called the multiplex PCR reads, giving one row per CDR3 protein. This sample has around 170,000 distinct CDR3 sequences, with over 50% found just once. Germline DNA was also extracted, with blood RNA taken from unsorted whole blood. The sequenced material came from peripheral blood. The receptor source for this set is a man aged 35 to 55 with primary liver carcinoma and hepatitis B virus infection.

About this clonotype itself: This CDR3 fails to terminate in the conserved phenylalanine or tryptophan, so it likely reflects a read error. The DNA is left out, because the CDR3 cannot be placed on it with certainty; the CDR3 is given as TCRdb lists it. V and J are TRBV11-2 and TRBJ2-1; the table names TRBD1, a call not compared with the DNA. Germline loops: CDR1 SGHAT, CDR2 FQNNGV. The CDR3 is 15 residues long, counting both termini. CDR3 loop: CASSAPGTMYNEQFL.

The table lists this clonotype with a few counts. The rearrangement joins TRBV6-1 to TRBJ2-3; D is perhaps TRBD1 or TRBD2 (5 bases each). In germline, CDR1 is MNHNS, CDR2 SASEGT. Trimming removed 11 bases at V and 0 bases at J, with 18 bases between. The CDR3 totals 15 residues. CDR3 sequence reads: CAGGPGPLSTDTQYF. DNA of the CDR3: TGTGCCGGCGGGCCGGGGCCCCTTAGCACAGATACGCAGTATTTT.

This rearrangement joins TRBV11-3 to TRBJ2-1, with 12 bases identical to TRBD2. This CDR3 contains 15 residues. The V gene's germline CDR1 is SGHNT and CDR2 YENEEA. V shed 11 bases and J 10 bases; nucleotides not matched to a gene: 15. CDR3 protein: CADSARLAGVKEQFF. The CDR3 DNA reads TGTGCCGACAGCGCTAGACTAGCGGGAGTTAAGGAGCAGTTCTTC. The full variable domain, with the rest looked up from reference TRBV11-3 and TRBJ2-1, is EAGVVQSPRYKIIEKKQPVAFWCNPISGHNTLYWYLQNLGQGPELLIRYENEEAVDDSQLPKDRFSAERLKGVDSTLKIQPAELGDSAVYLCADSARLAGVKEQFFGPGTRLTVL.

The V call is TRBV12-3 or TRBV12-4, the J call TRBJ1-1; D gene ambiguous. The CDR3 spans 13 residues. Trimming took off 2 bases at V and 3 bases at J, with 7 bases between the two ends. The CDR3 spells CASSLSADTEAFF. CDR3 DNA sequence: TGTGCCAGCAGTTTAAGCGCGGACACTGAAGCTTTCTTT.

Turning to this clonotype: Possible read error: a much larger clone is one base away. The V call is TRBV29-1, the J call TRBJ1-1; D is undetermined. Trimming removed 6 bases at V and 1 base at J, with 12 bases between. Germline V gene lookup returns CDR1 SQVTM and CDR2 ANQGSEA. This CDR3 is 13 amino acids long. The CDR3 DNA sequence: TGCAGCGTCGCCTTGGCGGAGAACACTGAAGCTTTCTTT. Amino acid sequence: CSVALAENTEAFF.

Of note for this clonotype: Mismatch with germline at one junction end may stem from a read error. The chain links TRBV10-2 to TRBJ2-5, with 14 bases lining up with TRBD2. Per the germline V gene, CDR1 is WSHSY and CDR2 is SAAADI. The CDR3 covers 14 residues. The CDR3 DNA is TGCTCCAGCAGGGGACTAGCGGGAGAGGGGACCCAGTACTTC. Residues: CSSRGLAGEGTQYF.

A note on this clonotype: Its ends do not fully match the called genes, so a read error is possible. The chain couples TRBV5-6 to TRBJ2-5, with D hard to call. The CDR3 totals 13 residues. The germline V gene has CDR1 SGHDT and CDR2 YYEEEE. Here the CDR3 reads CASSLDIQETQHF. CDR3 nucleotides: TGTGCCAGCAGCTTGGACATTCAAGAGACCCAGCACTTC.